The rows below give T cell receptor beta chains drawn from one sample of a study of blood T cell repertoires in COVID-19. Here immunoSEQ multiplex PCR was the method, and the copy in TCRdb shows in-frame clones only, minus some. The sample gives about 55,000 clones, approximately 85% of which show up once; 10% to 15% is in the top ten. Sequenced material: peripheral blood. These receptors were collected from a human donor in a cohort sampled during active COVID-19. CDR3s include the opening cysteine and the closing phenylalanine or tryptophan. D genes are given only for firm matches. Part of the rows lack a size; the others show once, few, many or a class for expanded clones.

v_call: TRBV7-9; j_call: TRBJ1-2; d_call: .; clone_size: .; cdr3_nt: TGTGCCAGCAGCTTAGCGGTGGGAGGCGGAGCTAACTATGGCTACACCTTC; cdr3_aa: CASSLAVGGGANYGYTF
v_call: TRBV10-3; j_call: TRBJ2-7; d_call: TRBD1; clone_size: .; cdr3_nt: TGTGCCATCGGTATTCCGGGACAGCACTACGAGCAGTACTTC; cdr3_aa: CAIGIPGQHYEQYF
v_call: TRBV7-6; j_call: TRBJ2-2; d_call: TRBD2; clone_size: .; cdr3_nt: TGTGCCAGCAGCTTAGTGGGGCCTAGCGGGACGAACACCGGGGAGCTGTTTTTT; cdr3_aa: CASSLVGPSGTNTGELFF
v_call: TRBV7-8; j_call: TRBJ2-7; d_call: TRBD1; clone_size: .; cdr3_nt: TGTGCCAGCAGCCCGAGGACAGGGTTGAGCTCCTACGAGCAGTACTTC; cdr3_aa: CASSPRTGLSSYEQYF
v_call: TRBV11-2; j_call: TRBJ2-3; d_call: .; clone_size: .; cdr3_nt: TGTGCCAGCAGCCCCGGTAGCACAGATACGCAGTATTTT; cdr3_aa: CASSPGSTDTQYF
v_call: TRBV4-3; j_call: TRBJ2-3; d_call: TRBD2; clone_size: .; cdr3_nt: TGCGCCAGCAGCCAAGCCGCGGGGGGTCGTGCAGATACGCAGTATTTT; cdr3_aa: CASSQAAGGRADTQYF
v_call: TRBV11-2; j_call: TRBJ1-1; d_call: .; clone_size: .; cdr3_nt: TGTGCCAGCAGCTTAGGGCATGGAAGGGGTCCTAAGAACACTGAAGCTTTCTTT; cdr3_aa: CASSLGHGRGPKNTEAFF
v_call: TRBV18; j_call: TRBJ2-7; d_call: TRBD2; clone_size: .; cdr3_nt: TGTGCCAGCTCACCAACGGTCAGTAGCGGGTACGAGCAGTACTTC; cdr3_aa: CASSPTVSSGYEQYF
v_call: TRBV14; j_call: TRBJ2-1; d_call: .; clone_size: .; cdr3_nt: TGTGCCAGCAGCCATCGAAGAGGGCGGATGCCGCACAATGAGCAGTTCTTC; cdr3_aa: CASSHRRGRMPHNEQFF
v_call: TRBV10-3; j_call: TRBJ1-2; d_call: .; clone_size: .; cdr3_nt: TGTGCCATCAGTGAGTCGAACGGGGTAGAAGGCTACACCTTC; cdr3_aa: CAISESNGVEGYTF
v_call: TRBV5-1; j_call: TRBJ2-7; d_call: TRBD1; clone_size: few; cdr3_nt: TGCGCCAGCAGCCTGGGACAGGGTTTTTCCTACGAGCAGTACTTC; cdr3_aa: CASSLGQGFSYEQYF
v_call: TRBV5-4; j_call: TRBJ2-1; d_call: .; clone_size: .; cdr3_nt: TGTGCCAGCAGCCCCGACAGCGCCCTCTCCTACAATGAGCAGTTCTTC; cdr3_aa: CASSPDSALSYNEQFF
v_call: TRBV4-3; j_call: TRBJ1-5; d_call: .; clone_size: once; cdr3_nt: TGCGCCAGCAGCCAGGCAGGGGATCAGCCCCAGCATTTT; cdr3_aa: CASSQAGDQPQHF
v_call: TRBV27; j_call: TRBJ2-3; d_call: TRBD1; clone_size: few; cdr3_nt: TGTGCCAGCAGTCGCCCCCTGACAGGGCTGGCAGATACGCAGTATTTT; cdr3_aa: CASSRPLTGLADTQYF
v_call: TRBV4-2; j_call: TRBJ1-1; d_call: .; clone_size: .; cdr3_nt: TGTGCCAGCAGCCACCCGACAGGTTCCCTGAACACTGAAGCTTTCTTT; cdr3_aa: CASSHPTGSLNTEAFF
v_call: TRBV3-1/TRBV3-2; j_call: TRBJ2-7; d_call: .; clone_size: .; cdr3_nt: TGTGCCAGCAGCGTGGACTATTGGGGCACTTACGAGCAGTACTTC; cdr3_aa: CASSVDYWGTYEQYF
v_call: TRBV6-5; j_call: TRBJ1-2; d_call: .; clone_size: .; cdr3_nt: TGTGCCAGCAGTTACAGTAGGAGTACATATGGCTACACCTTC; cdr3_aa: CASSYSRSTYGYTF
v_call: TRBV12-3/TRBV12-4; j_call: TRBJ2-7; d_call: .; clone_size: .; cdr3_nt: TGTGCCAGCAGTGGGGCCCTCTCCTACGAGCAGTACTTC; cdr3_aa: CASSGALSYEQYF
v_call: TRBV7-2; j_call: TRBJ2-7; d_call: .; clone_size: .; cdr3_nt: TGTGCCAGCAGCCTCCTGCCCCAGGGCTCCTACGAGCAGTACTTC; cdr3_aa: CASSLLPQGSYEQYF
v_call: TRBV7-2; j_call: TRBJ2-7; d_call: .; clone_size: .; cdr3_nt: TGTGCCAGCAGCTTACAACAGACAGGCGAGCAGTACTTC; cdr3_aa: CASSLQQTGEQYF
v_call: TRBV28; j_call: TRBJ1-2; d_call: .; clone_size: .; cdr3_nt: TGTGCCAGCCGCCCGGGAGGGGGTGGTGGTAGCTATGGCTACACCTTC; cdr3_aa: CASRPGGGGGSYGYTF
v_call: TRBV11-3; j_call: TRBJ2-1; d_call: TRBD2; clone_size: few; cdr3_nt: TGTGCCAGCAGCTTACAGGGACTAGCGGGAATCGATGAGCAGTTCTTC; cdr3_aa: CASSLQGLAGIDEQFF
v_call: TRBV28; j_call: TRBJ2-1; d_call: TRBD1; clone_size: .; cdr3_nt: TGTGCCAGCAGTCCTAACCGACAGGGCCGCTCCTACAATGAGCAGTTCTTC; cdr3_aa: CASSPNRQGRSYNEQFF
v_call: TRBV12-5; j_call: TRBJ1-2; d_call: .; clone_size: .; cdr3_nt: TGTGCTAGTGGCAAGGACAGCTATGGCTACACCTTC; cdr3_aa: CASGKDSYGYTF
v_call: TRBV7-2; j_call: TRBJ2-3; d_call: TRBD2; clone_size: .; cdr3_nt: TGTGCCAGCAGCTTGGGACTAGCGGGAGGGTCGCCAGCGACAGATACGCAGTATTTT; cdr3_aa: CASSLGLAGGSPATDTQYF
v_call: TRBV28; j_call: TRBJ2-3; d_call: .; clone_size: .; cdr3_nt: TGTGCCAGCAGTTTAGGAAGGGGGGATACGCAGTATTTT; cdr3_aa: CASSLGRGDTQYF